This T cell receptor beta chain is drawn from a study of T-cell reconstitution after alpha-beta-depleted transplantation in children. Study-wide points: By one year post-transplant, T-cell counts and diversity largely arose from T cells that were newly produced. The high TCRbeta diversity at day 60 in some patients came from surviving recipient T cells and thymic progenitors. The study reportedly traced alpha-beta T cells about two months after transplant to several hundred expanded graft clones.

The germline V and J ends were trimmed by 6 bases and 3 bases, with 8 bases remaining between them. Looked up from germline, CDR1 is SGHTA and CDR2 is FQGNSA. The CDR3 length is 13 residues. Unique molecular identifiers were used to barcode this TCRbeta library. TCRdb reprocessed the PCR reads via MiXCR and lists one record per CDR3 protein. The data contain about 420,000 distinct CDR3 sequences, 15% to 20% of them singletons. This clonotype was found many times. Its antigen is still unknown. This TCR came from a boy younger than two who had a stem cell transplant for Wiskott-Aldrich syndrome, so the T cells may come from the graft donor. This sample comprised PBMCs, mostly from graft donor cells, obtained 360 days after TCRalphabeta/CD19-depleted stem cell transplant. The chain couples TRBV7-2 to TRBJ2-2; the D is unclear. The CDR3 sequence: CASRNRYTGELFF. CDR3 nucleotides: TGTGCCAGCAGGAACCGGTACACCGGGGAGCTGTTTTTT.